What follows is one T cell receptor beta chain and its context. Its antigen is as yet unknown. This record comes from a study of CD8+CD57+ T cells in acquired aplastic anemia. Study background: Sorting CD4+ and CD8+ cells gave DNA averaging approximately 3 ug. CD4+ cell libraries from healthy donors averaged about 10.8 million reads.

CDR3 and TCR beta VDJ profiling relied on genomic DNA as the template. TCRdb re-derived calls from the reads in MiXCR, one entry per CDR3 protein. Of about 110,000 distinct CDR3 sequences detected, roughly 51% appear once; the ten largest clones hold approximately 32%. The CDR3 length is 18 residues. Germline lookup yields CDR1 SGHDT and CDR2 YYEEEE. Unmatched junction bases numbered 9, after V lost 1 base and J lost 4 bases. Findings and caveats of the study: Patients had approximately 29 CD8+ CDR3 sequences in common with controls (the shared set). Levels of CD8+ Simpson's diversity were not significantly distinct in patients versus controls.

This TCR was sampled from a human donor in good health, serving as a control. Sequencing input: sorted CD4+, CD8+, or CD8+CD57+ T cells (not recorded which) from PBMCs. The gene calls are TRBV5-6 and TRBJ1-6; 9 bases match TRBD1. CDR3 coding DNA: TGTGCCAGCAGCTTGTTAGGTACAGGGGGCTATTATAATTCACCCCTCCACTTT. Protein product: CASSLLGTGGYYNSPLHF.